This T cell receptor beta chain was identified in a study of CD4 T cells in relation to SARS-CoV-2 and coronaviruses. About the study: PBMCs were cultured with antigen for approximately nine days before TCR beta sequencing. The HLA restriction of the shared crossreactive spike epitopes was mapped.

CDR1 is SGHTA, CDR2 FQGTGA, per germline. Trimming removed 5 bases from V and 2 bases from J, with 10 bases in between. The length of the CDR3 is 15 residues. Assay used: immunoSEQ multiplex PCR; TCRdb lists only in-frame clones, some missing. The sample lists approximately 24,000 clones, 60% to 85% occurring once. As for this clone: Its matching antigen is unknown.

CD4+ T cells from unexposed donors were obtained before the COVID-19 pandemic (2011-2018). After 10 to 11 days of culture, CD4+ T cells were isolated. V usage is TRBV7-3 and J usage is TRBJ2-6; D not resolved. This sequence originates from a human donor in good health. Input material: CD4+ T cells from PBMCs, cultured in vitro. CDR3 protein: CASSIGQAGANVLTF. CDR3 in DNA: TGTGCCAGCAGCATCGGCCAGGCTGGGGCCAACGTCCTGACTTTC. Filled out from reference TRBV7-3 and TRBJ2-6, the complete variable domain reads GAGVSQTPSNKVTEKGKYVELRCDPISGHTALYWYRQSLGQGPEFLIYFQGTGAADDSGLPNDRFFAVRPEGSVSTLKIQRTERGDSAVYLCASSIGQAGANVLTFGAGSRLTVL.